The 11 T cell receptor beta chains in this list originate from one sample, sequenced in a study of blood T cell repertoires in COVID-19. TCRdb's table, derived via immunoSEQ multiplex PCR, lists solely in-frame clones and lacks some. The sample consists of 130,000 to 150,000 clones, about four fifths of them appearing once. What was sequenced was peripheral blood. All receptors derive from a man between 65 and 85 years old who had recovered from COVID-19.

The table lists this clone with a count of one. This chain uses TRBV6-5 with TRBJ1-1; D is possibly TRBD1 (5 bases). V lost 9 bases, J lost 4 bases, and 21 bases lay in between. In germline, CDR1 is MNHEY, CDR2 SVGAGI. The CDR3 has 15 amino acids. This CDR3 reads CASHLEGGVVTEAFF. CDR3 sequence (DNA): TGTGCCAGTCATCTCGAGGGAGGGGTCGTCACTGAAGCTTTCTTT.

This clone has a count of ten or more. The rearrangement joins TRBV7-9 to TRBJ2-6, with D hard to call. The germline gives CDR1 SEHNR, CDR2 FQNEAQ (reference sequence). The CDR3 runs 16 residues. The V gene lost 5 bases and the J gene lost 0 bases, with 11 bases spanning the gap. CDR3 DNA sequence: TGTGCCAGCAGCCAACCTATCGCCTCTGGGGCCAACGTCCTGACTTTC. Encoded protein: CASSQPIASGANVLTF. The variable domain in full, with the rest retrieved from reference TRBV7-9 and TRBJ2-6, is DTGVSQNPRHKITKRGQNVTFRCDPISEHNRLYWYRQTLGQGPEFLTYFQNEAQLEKSRLLSDRFSAERPKGSFSTLEIQRTEQGDSAMYLCASSQPIASGANVLTFGAGSRLTVL.

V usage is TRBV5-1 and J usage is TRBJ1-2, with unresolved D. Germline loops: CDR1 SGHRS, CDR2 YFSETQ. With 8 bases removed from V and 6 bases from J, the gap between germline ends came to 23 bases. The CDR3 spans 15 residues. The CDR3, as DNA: TGCGCCAGTTCGCGGTCATCGGGTGATCTCGATGGCTACACCTTC. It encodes CASSRSSGDLDGYTF.

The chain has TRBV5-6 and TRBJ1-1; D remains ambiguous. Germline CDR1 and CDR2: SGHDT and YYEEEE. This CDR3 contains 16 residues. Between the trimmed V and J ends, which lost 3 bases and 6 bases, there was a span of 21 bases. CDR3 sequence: CASSSYFTGSPAEAFF. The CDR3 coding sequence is TGTGCCAGCAGCTCTTACTTCACCGGGTCCCCCGCTGAAGCTTTCTTT.

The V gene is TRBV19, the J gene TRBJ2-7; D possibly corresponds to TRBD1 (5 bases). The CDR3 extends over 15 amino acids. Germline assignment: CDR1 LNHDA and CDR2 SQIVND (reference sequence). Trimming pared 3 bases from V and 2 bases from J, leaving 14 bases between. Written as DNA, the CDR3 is TGTGCCAGTAGTATTAGCAGGGAATTTCCCTACGAGCAGTACTTC. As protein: CASSISREFPYEQYF.

The CDR3 is CASSLYIWSGDEKLFF. The DNA for the CDR3 is TGTGCCAGCAGCTTATACATTTGGTCCGGGGATGAAAAACTGTTTTTT. The chain couples TRBV7-8 to TRBJ1-4; D remains unclear. The germline V and J ends were trimmed by 2 bases and 6 bases, with 16 bases remaining between them. The CDR3 extends over 16 amino acids. The V gene's germline CDR1 is SGHVS and CDR2 FQNEAQ.

CDR3 residues: CASGLVLGKGDRGWDTEAFF. The DNA of the CDR3 is TGTGCTAGTGGTTTGGTACTCGGGAAGGGAGACAGGGGCTGGGACACTGAAGCTTTCTTT. This chain connects TRBV12-5 to TRBJ1-1; 8 nucleotides match TRBD1. Losses at the gene ends were 0 bases for V and 3 bases for J; bases not matched to a gene: 18. The CDR3 contains 20 residues. The germline V gene has CDR1 LGHNT and CDR2 FRNRAP.

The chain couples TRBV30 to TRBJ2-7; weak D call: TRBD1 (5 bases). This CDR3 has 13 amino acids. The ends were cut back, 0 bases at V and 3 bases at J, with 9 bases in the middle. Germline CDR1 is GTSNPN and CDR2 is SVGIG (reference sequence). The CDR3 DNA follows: TGTGCCTGGAGTGTAGGCCAGGGCTACGAGCAGTACTTC. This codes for CAWSVGQGYEQYF.

The CDR3 sequence is CAISEWTGQVYEQYF. The CDR3 bases are TGTGCCATCAGCGAATGGACAGGGCAGGTCTACGAGCAGTACTTC. The J gene is TRBJ2-7, the V gene TRBV10-3, with TRBD1 identical over 8 bases. CDR1 ENHRY and CDR2 SYGVKD come from the germline V gene. This CDR3 region has 15 residues. The ends lost 6 bases at V and 3 bases at J; junction bases unmatched: 10.

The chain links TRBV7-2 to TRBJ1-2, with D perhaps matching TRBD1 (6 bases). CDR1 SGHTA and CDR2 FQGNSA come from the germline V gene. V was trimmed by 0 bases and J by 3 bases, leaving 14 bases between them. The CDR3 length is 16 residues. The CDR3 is CASSLAGAGAYYGYTF. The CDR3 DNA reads TGTGCCAGCAGCTTAGCGGGGGCAGGGGCGTACTATGGCTACACCTTC.

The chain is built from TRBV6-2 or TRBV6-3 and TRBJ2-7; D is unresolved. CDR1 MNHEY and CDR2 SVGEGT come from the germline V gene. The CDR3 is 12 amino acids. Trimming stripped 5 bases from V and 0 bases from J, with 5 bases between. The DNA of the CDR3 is TGTGCCAGCAGTACGAGCTCCTACGAGCAGTACTTC. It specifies CASSTSSYEQYF.